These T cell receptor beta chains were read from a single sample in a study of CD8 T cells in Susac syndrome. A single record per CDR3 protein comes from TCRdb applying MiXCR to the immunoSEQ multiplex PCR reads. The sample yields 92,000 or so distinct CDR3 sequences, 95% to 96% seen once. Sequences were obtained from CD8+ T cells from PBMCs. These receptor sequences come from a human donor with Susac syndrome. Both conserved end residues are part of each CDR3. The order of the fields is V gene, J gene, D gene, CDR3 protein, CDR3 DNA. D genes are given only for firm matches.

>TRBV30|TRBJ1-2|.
CAWSLGRGDGYTF
TGTGCCTGGAGTCTGGGGAGAGGGGATGGCTACACCTTC
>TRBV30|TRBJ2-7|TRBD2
CAWSRLAGTYEQYF
TGTGCCTGGAGTAGACTAGCGGGGACCTACGAGCAGTACTTC
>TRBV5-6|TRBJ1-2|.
CASSLLGRDGYTF
TGTGCCAGCAGCTTGCTCGGGAGAGATGGCTACACCTTC
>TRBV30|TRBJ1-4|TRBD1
CAWSTRDSRNEKLFF
TGTGCCTGGAGTACCCGGGACAGCCGTAATGAAAAACTGTTTTTT
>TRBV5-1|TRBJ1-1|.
CASSLGRGTEAFF
TGCGCCAGCAGCTTGGGCCGGGGCACTGAAGCTTTCTTT
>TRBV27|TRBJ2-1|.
CASGSGHSGYNEQFF
TGTGCCAGCGGATCGGGCCACTCGGGGTACAATGAGCAGTTCTTC
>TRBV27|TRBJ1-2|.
CASRYAGAGGNYGYTF
TGTGCCAGCAGATACGCTGGGGCGGGAGGTAACTATGGCTACACCTTC
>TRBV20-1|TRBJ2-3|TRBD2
CSARDLGGTSTDTQYF
TGCAGTGCTAGAGATTTGGGAGGGACTAGCACAGATACGCAGTATTTT
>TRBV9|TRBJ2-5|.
CASSPGLEETQYF
TGTGCCAGCAGCCCGGGACTTGAAGAGACCCAGTACTTC
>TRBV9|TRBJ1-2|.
CASSVGGGAYGYTF
TGTGCCAGCAGCGTAGGTGGGGGAGCCTATGGCTACACCTTC
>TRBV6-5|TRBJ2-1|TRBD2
CASSGSGGRNEQFF
TGTGCCAGCAGTGGCAGCGGGGGGAGGAATGAGCAGTTCTTC
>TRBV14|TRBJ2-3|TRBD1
CASATGGGTDTQYF
TGTGCCAGCGCTACAGGGGGAGGCACAGATACGCAGTATTTT
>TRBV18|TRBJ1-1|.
CASSPLQEGTEAFF
TGTGCCAGCTCGCCCTTACAGGAAGGGACTGAAGCTTTCTTT
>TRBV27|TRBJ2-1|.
CASSGARNEQFF
TGTGCCAGCAGTGGGGCGCGCAATGAGCAGTTCTTC
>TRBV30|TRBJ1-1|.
CASIRPGATEAFF
TGTGCCTCAATACGCCCGGGGGCGACTGAAGCTTTCTTT
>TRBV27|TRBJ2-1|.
CASSYRVFNEQFF
TGTGCCAGCAGTTACAGGGTTTTCAATGAGCAGTTCTTC